The 5 T cell receptor beta chains given below trace back to one sample, sequenced in a study of human T cells and chemical hapten exposure. Time point: pre-sensitization, week 0. The treatment is: therapeutic diphenylcyclopropenone sensitization with weekly scalp DPC. TCRdb passed the RACE reads through MiXCR, listing each CDR3 protein once. The sample lists tens of thousands of distinct CDR3 sequences; around 9.6% were seen once. This material consisted of whole blood, taken in connection with sensitization to the hapten diphenylcyclopropenone (DPC). Source of these receptors: a woman aged 40 to 55 with alopecia areata. Some clones in this sample may be carry-over from other donors' samples.

The table lists this clonotype with a few counts. This chain links TRBV7-9 with TRBJ2-1, with a weak D call TRBD2 (5 bases). The CDR3 loop spans 14 amino acids. The germline V gene encodes CDR1 SEHNR and CDR2 FQNEAQ (reference sequence). V was pared by 7 bases and J by 7 bases, with 17 bases between. CDR3 sequence: CASNPLLEGNEQFF. As DNA, the CDR3 is TGTGCCAGCAACCCACTTCTCGAGGGAAATGAGCAGTTCTTC. Full variable domain (rest looked up from reference TRBV7-9 and TRBJ2-1): DTGVSQNPRHKITKRGQNVTFRCDPISEHNRLYWYRQTLGQGPEFLTYFQNEAQLEKSRLLSDRFSAERPKGSFSTLEIQRTEQGDSAMYLCASNPLLEGNEQFFGPGTRLTVL.

In this sample, this clonotype turned up many times. The chain employs TRBV6-6 and TRBJ2-7; tentative D call: TRBD2 (7 bases). Germline V gene data show CDR1 as MNHNY and CDR2 as SVGAGI (reference sequence). CDR3 length: 16 residues. V gave up 3 bases and J gave up 3 bases, with 18 bases separating them. CDR3 sequence reads: CASSYMGGALFYEQYF. CDR3 nucleotide sequence: TGTGCCAGCAGTTATATGGGGGGGGCTCTATTCTACGAGCAGTACTTC.

The rearrangement joins TRBV7-9 to TRBJ2-6, with D unclear. Trimming shortened V by 5 bases and J by 0 bases, and 11 bases separated the two germline ends. Germline-derived CDR1 and CDR2 are SEHNR and FQNEAQ (reference sequence). This CDR3 is 16 amino acids long. The DNA for the CDR3 is TGTGCCAGCAGCGTTGCGTCGATCTCTGGGGCCAACGTCCTGACTTTC. Translated: CASSVASISGANVLTF.

The chain is built from TRBV2 and TRBJ1-4; D perhaps matches TRBD1 (5 bases). Germline V gene lookup returns CDR1 SNHLY and CDR2 FYNNEI. There are 16 residues in the CDR3. The V gene lost 4 bases and the J gene lost 5 bases, with 17 bases spanning the gap. CDR3 region: CASSGRPTANNEKLFF. The CDR3 bases are TGTGCCAGCAGTGGCCGCCCGACAGCCAACAATGAAAAACTGTTTTTT.

The genes are TRBV20-1 and TRBJ1-1; the D is unclear. The CDR3 has 13 residues. Germline-derived CDR1 and CDR2 are DFQATT and SNEGSKA (reference sequence). V shed 5 bases and J shed 0 bases, with 10 bases lying between them. In nucleotides, the CDR3 is TGCAGTGCTCTAAATCCGGTGAACACTGAAGCTTTCTTT. Residues: CSALNPVNTEAFF.